This TCR beta chain was captured in a study of T cells after yellow fever vaccination (dated by TCRdb to the late 2010s). With regard to the full study: Libraries from fractions with low cell numbers were prepared with the SMART-Seq v4 Ultra Low Input RNA kit. To follow T-cell clones before and after primary and booster YFV17D yellow fever vaccination, bulk TCR alpha and beta repertoires were sequenced over time. The cohort comprised two healthy male donors, one aged 18 to 30 and one aged 30 to 40 years. Blood samples were taken at several timepoints before and after primary and secondary immunization, and bulk PBMC replicates and cell subsets were isolated. General conclusions and limits of the study: Because abundant contaminating clonotypes from the bulk population could be contained in FACS-sorted repertoires, computational filtering was required. A small share of clonotypes was detected in both CD4 and CD8 compartments, with the overlap likely arising from convergent recombination. After the booster, most clones that had expanded after primary vaccination were detected again (roughly 95% of CD4 and 88% of CD8), suggesting broad maintenance of memory. Compared with the primary T-cell response, the secondary T-cell response was faster but weaker, reaching its peak on day 5 rather than on day 15. Because the study included only a couple of donors, the extent to which the findings can be generalized is limited.

This clonotype was counted a few times. It lacks a known antigen. Base quality data are lacking; no much larger clone is found one base away. The meaning of the sample's treatment or condition label: live attenuated yellow fever vaccine strain. A standard Ficoll-Paque protocol was used to isolate PBMCs from peripheral blood. Dynabeads CD4 and CD8 positive selection kits were used to isolate CD4 and CD8 T-cell fractions. RNA was extracted with TriZol from bulk PBMCs, CD4 and CD8 fractions, and dextramer-positive and dextramer-negative fractions. The CDR3 goes from the cysteine to the phenylalanine over 15 residues. Solely the CDR3 DNA is kept, with 45 bases framed from the first base. As encoded in the germline V gene (reference sequence), CDR1 is MNHEY while CDR2 is SMNVEV. The V end loses 0 bases and the J end loses 2 bases, and a stretch of 8 bases separates them. Synthesis of TCR cDNA relied on 5'RACE template switching, a step that introduced a universal primer site along with unique molecular identifiers. Priming for cDNA synthesis came from both the TCR alpha and TCR beta constant segments. Two PCR steps were used to amplify libraries, with sample barcodes and sequencing adapters being added in the second step. Libraries were sequenced on Illumina HiSeq 2500 (2x100 bp) or NovaSeq (2x150 bp). In the authors' own workflow: Demultiplexing of reads and collapsing into UMI consensus sequences were performed with MIGEC, and V(D)J alignment was carried out with MiXCR. Clonotypes responding to the vaccine were identified with edgeR on replicate PBMC samples, with the criteria of FDR below 0.01 and a log2 fold change above 5 up to day 15. Each bulk clonotype received a CD4 or CD8 identity based on whether the sequenced CD4 or CD8 repertoire contained that clonotype at higher abundance. TCRdb reprocessing: public reads trimmed at Q25 with fastp, clones called with MiXCR, in-frame beta chains kept. Identical CDR3 proteins give one entry, which carries the most common genes and DNA. TCRdb assigned the V and J calls; the authors' analysis was not used. The sample records 240,000 or so distinct CDR3 sequences, around 7% of which are singletons. Together, the top ten hold 0.65% to 0.9% of the sample.

The sequenced sample was CD4+ T cells sorted from PBMCs, obtained 15 days after the yellow fever booster vaccination. The chain employs TRBV27 and TRBJ1-3, with the identity of the D gene unclear. The receptor was derived from a man younger than 40 who received the YFV17D yellow fever vaccine. The DNA sequence is given as TGTGCCAGCAGTTTATCGATCCTGCCTGGAAACACCATATATTTT. It encodes CASSLSILPGNTIYF.